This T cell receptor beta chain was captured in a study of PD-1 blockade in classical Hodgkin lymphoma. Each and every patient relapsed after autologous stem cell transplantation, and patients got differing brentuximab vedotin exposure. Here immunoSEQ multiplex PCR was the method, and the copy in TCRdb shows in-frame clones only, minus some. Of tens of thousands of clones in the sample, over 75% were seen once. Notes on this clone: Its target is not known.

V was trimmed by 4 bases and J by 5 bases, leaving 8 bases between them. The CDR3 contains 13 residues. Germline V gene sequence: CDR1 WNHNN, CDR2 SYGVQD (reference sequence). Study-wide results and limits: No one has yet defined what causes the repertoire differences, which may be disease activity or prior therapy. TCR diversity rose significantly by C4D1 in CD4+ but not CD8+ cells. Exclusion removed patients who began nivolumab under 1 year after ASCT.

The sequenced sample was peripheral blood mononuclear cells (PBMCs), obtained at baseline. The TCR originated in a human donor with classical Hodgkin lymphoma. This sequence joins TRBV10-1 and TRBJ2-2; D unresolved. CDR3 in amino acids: CASSVAETGELFF. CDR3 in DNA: TGCGCCAGCAGTGTTGCTGAGACCGGGGAGCTGTTTTTT.